The 21 T cell receptor beta chains in this list originate from one sample, sequenced in a study of Graves' ophthalmopathy and Graves' hyperthyroidism. RNA transcripts were the template, and TCR beta CDR3 regions were amplified from them. In the first round, RT-PCR was carried out with HTBI primers, and a multiplex PCR formed the second round. TCRdb analysed the multiplex PCR reads with MiXCR anew, one entry per CDR3 protein. This table has a few hundred thousand distinct CDR3 sequences, under 45% appearing once. Sequenced input: peripheral blood or thyroid tissue (not recorded which). All receptors come from an adult man with Graves' hyperthyroidism.

About this clonotype itself: The junction departs from the called germline gene at one end, perhaps through a read error. The genes are TRBV24-1 and TRBJ2-7, with D possibly being TRBD1 or TRBD2 (7 bases each). CDR3 size: 15 residues. The germline gives CDR1 KGHDR, CDR2 SFDVKD. The CDR3 protein is CATSDTGASGYGQYF. For the CDR3, the DNA is TGTGCCACCAGTGATACAGGGGCTAGCGGCTACGGGCAGTACTTC.

There are many counts of this clonotype. This chain uses TRBV25-1 with TRBJ2-2; no definite D call. Germline V gives CDR1 MGHDK, CDR2 SYGVNS. V was pared by 6 bases and J by 2 bases, with 7 bases between. This CDR3 has 13 amino acids. Here the CDR3 reads CASRTDNTGELFF. The DNA of the CDR3 is TGTGCCAGCAGAACTGACAACACCGGGGAGCTGTTTTTT.

This clonotype was seen ten or more times. This chain links TRBV20-1 with TRBJ2-5, with 7 bases that match TRBD1. The J segment lost 1 base and the V segment lost 0 bases, leaving 5 bases of the junction unmatched. The CDR3 spans 15 residues. Looked up from germline, CDR1 is DFQATT and CDR2 is SNEGSKA (reference sequence). As DNA, the CDR3 is TGCAGTGCTAGAGATTATTGGGACAGCCAAGAGACCCAGTACTTC. This encodes CSARDYWDSQETQYF.

The sample holds a few counts of this clonotype. The CDR3 region has the DNA TGTGCCAGCAGCGTAGACGGGGCTAGCGGGACCGGGGAGCTGTTTTTT. Translated: CASSVDGASGTGELFF. The chain has TRBV9 and TRBJ2-2; TRBD2 matches at 8 bases. Germline V gives CDR1 SGDLS, CDR2 YYNGEE. The V gene end was trimmed by 0 bases and the J gene end by 5 bases; junction bases not matched to a gene: 6. The CDR3 sequence is 16 residues long.

This clonotype was seen repeatedly, ten times or more. The CDR3 reads CASSVGEGSPLHF. For the CDR3, the DNA is TGCGCCAGCAGCGTGGGGGAAGGTTCACCCCTCCACTTT. The J gene is TRBJ1-6, the V gene TRBV5-1, with D possibly being TRBD1 (5 bases). The CDR3 length is 13 residues. V lost 4 bases and J lost 9, with 11 bases in between. The V gene's germline CDR1 is SGHRS and CDR2 YFSETQ.

Concerning this clonotype: The germline gene is not matched at one end of the junction; a read error may be the cause. This sequence joins TRBV12-3 or TRBV12-4 and TRBJ2-7; 11 bases line up with TRBD2. The CDR3 runs 13 residues. The CDR3 protein is CASSLRELAGVLF. CDR3 DNA: TGTGCCAGCAGTCTCAGGGAACTAGCGGGAGTTCTCTTC.

In this sample, this clonotype turned up many times. The chain links TRBV4-1 to TRBJ2-6, with TRBD1 identical over 8 bases. Germline CDR1 and CDR2: MGHRA and YSYEKL. This CDR3 is built from 17 residues. Trimming removed 5 bases from V and 4 bases from J; junction bases left unmatched: 10. The CDR3 nucleotides are TGCGCCAGCAGCGCGGTCCGGACAGGGCCCGGGGCCAACGTCCTGACTTTC. This sequence encodes CASSAVRTGPGANVLTF.

This chain connects TRBV19 to TRBJ2-5; weak D call: TRBD1 (6 bases). The CDR3 sequence is 17 residues long. Trimming cost V 1 base and J 2 bases, with 17 bases left between them. In germline, CDR1 is LNHDA, CDR2 SQIVND (reference sequence). DNA of the CDR3: TGTGCCAGTAGTATAGGGGGGCCCCGGGTTGAGCAAGAGACCCAGTACTTC. It translates to CASSIGGPRVEQETQYF.

This chain uses TRBV19 with TRBJ2-3; D possibly corresponds to TRBD1 (5 bases). V was trimmed by 3 bases and J by 0 bases, leaving 10 bases between them. The CDR3 loop spans 15 amino acids. CDR1 is LNHDA, CDR2 SQIVND, per germline (reference sequence). The CDR3 spells CASSITSGSTDTQYF. CDR3 sequence (DNA): TGTGCCAGTAGTATTACGTCAGGGAGCACAGATACGCAGTATTTT.

This clonotype showed up many times. V usage is TRBV10-3 and J usage is TRBJ1-6, with D maybe TRBD1 (6 bases). This CDR3 contains 16 residues. The germline V gene has CDR1 ENHRY and CDR2 SYGVKD. V was pared by 0 bases and J by 6 bases, with 12 bases between. This CDR3 reads CAISESQGPSNSPLHF. In nucleotides, the CDR3 is TGTGCCATCAGTGAGTCTCAGGGGCCGAGTAATTCACCCCTCCACTTT.

A remark on this clonotype: With a much larger clone just one base away, this may be a read error. The CDR3 coding sequence is TGTGCCAGCAGCCCCGCGGGACTTTTGGCCTACGAGCAGTACTTC. It yields the protein CASSPAGLLAYEQYF. The genes are TRBV5-6 and TRBJ2-5; TRBD2 might be the D (6 bases). The J call may be incorrect, as the DNA end agrees better with TRBJ2-7. The CDR3 sequence is 15 residues long. Germline CDR1 SGHDT, CDR2 YYEEEE.

In its sample, this clonotype was seen many times. This rearrangement joins TRBV4-2 to TRBJ2-7, with 7 bases matching TRBD2. This CDR3 region has 14 residues. V lost 5 bases and J lost 0; bases outside the gene matches: 4. Germline V CDR1 and CDR2: LGHNA, YNFKEQ. This CDR3 reads CASSSQRDSYEQYF. CDR3 coding DNA: TGTGCCAGCAGCTCCCAGCGGGACTCCTACGAGCAGTACTTC.

This clonotype was counted many times. This chain connects TRBV4-1 to TRBJ1-4; D remains ambiguous. CDR1 and CDR2 (germline): MGHRA, YSYEKL. The germline V and J ends were trimmed by 4 bases and 0 bases, with 12 bases remaining between them. CDR3 length equals 16 residues. CDR3: CASSRRTAATNEKLFF. The CDR3 nucleotides read TGCGCCAGCAGCCGTCGGACGGCCGCAACTAATGAAAAACTGTTTTTT.

The V call is TRBV2, the J call TRBJ2-1; no clear D gene. The CDR3 totals 13 residues. Per the germline V gene, CDR1 is SNHLY and CDR2 is FYNNEI. The V end lost 4 bases, the J end lost 5 bases, and 9 bases lay between the germline ends. The CDR3 here is CASSVYSHNEQFF. The CDR3 DNA follows: TGTGCCAGCAGTGTGTACAGCCACAATGAGCAGTTCTTC.

This clonotype was seen many times. The V gene is TRBV6-5, the J gene TRBJ2-7, with a weak D call TRBD1 (5 bases). The CDR3 runs to 14 residues. Germline-derived CDR1 and CDR2 are MNHEY and SVGAGI. Between the trimmed V and J ends, which lost 0 bases and 3 bases, there was a span of 9 bases. This chain's CDR3 is CASSYSDRGYEQYF. CDR3 in DNA: TGTGCCAGCAGTTACTCTGACAGAGGCTACGAGCAGTACTTC.

V usage is TRBV12-3 or TRBV12-4 and J usage is TRBJ1-5; 11 positions match TRBD1. Losses at the gene ends were 7 bases for V and 3 bases for J; bases not matched to a gene: 5. The CDR3 length is 15 residues. The CDR3 bases are TGTGCCAGCAAGGGACAGGGGGTTTCCAATCAGCCCCAGCATTTT. This codes for CASKGQGVSNQPQHF.

In its sample, this clonotype was seen a few times. The rearrangement links TRBV20-1 to TRBJ1-5, with TRBD1 as a possible D gene (6 bases). V was trimmed by 0 bases and J by 4 bases, leaving 7 bases between them. The CDR3 consists of 13 residues. Germline CDR1 and CDR2: DFQATT and SNEGSKA (reference sequence). The CDR3 region is CSARDTGNQPQHF. The CDR3 DNA is TGCAGTGCTAGAGACACAGGGAATCAGCCCCAGCATTTT.

In this sample, this clonotype turned up a few times. The chain employs TRBV28 and TRBJ2-5; tentative D call: TRBD2 (6 bases). Trimming removed 10 bases from V and 1 base from J, with 16 bases in between. The germline V gene has CDR1 MDHEN and CDR2 SYDVKM. The CDR3 has 14 amino acids. The chain's CDR3 is CATGEIGVQETQYF. As DNA, the CDR3 is TGTGCCACGGGGGAGATAGGTGTCCAAGAGACCCAGTACTTC.

The chain employs TRBV7-8 and TRBJ1-1; possible D gene TRBD1, 5 bases. V lost 5 bases to trimming and J lost 1 base, with 20 bases between them. The CDR3 length is 17 residues. The germline CDR1 and CDR2 sequences are SGHVS and FQNEAQ. The CDR3 reads CASSQDRMGRANTEAFF. The CDR3 bases are TGTGCCAGCAGCCAAGACCGGATGGGGCGGGCGAACACTGAAGCTTTCTTT.

The chain joins TRBV4-1 to TRBJ2-7, with a possible D match to TRBD2 (5 bases). There are 15 residues in the CDR3. Between the trimmed V and J ends, which lost 5 bases and 9 bases, there was a span of 23 bases. In germline, CDR1 is MGHRA, CDR2 YSYEKL. The CDR3 is CASSGSGNGADTQYF. In DNA, the CDR3 is TGCGCCAGCAGCGGATCGGGGAACGGCGCAGATACGCAGTACTTC.

The chain employs TRBV6-1 and TRBJ1-5; D remains ambiguous. Germline CDR1 and CDR2: MNHNS and SASEGT. V lost 7 bases to trimming and J lost 4 bases, with 17 bases between them. The CDR3 extends over 15 amino acids. CDR3 nucleotide sequence: TGTGCCAGCACCGACGACCACACGGGTAATCAGCCCCAGCATTTT. Protein: CASTDDHTGNQPQHF.